This T cell receptor beta chain was recovered during a study of cytomegalovirus exposure and HLA in healthy donors. The study's findings and limits: Previously analyzed data showed that most TCR beta V segments were productive at a frequency of about 90% or about 30%. Listed as cytomegalovirus-associated were 164 TCR beta chains.

The PCR had 60 Vbeta and 13 Jbeta primers. In the original processing: Later analysis identified approximately 88 million unique TCR beta chains, approximately 11 million shared. Using immunoSEQ multiplex PCR, the repertoire was profiled, and TCRdb retains in-frame clones only, with some absent. The V and J calls and clone size come from that table; D and trimming were worked out from the DNA. The table for this sample gives about 200,000 clones. A note on this clone: Its antigen remains unknown.

Sequencing input: PBMCs. The clonotype originates from a boy between 5 and 17 years old in good health and CMV-seronegative.

For the CDR3, the DNA is TGTGCCAGCAGCGCCCTCATTGAGGGCACTGAAGCTTTCTTT. It translates to CASSALIEGTEAFF. The chain recombines TRBV7-9 with TRBJ1-1; no reliable D call. This CDR3 comprises 14 residues. V shed 5 bases and J shed 4 bases, with 14 bases lying between them. Germline-derived CDR1 and CDR2 are SEHNR and FQNEAQ (reference sequence).